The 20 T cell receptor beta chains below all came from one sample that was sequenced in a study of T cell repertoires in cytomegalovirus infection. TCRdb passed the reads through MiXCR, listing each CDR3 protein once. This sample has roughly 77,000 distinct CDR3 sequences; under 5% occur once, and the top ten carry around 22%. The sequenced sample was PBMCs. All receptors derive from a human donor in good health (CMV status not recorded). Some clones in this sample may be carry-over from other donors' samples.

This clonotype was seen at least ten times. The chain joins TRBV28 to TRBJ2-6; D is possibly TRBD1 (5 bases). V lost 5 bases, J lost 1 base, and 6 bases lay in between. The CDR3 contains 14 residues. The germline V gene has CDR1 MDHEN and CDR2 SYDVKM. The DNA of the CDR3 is TGTGCCAGCAGTCCAGGGTCTGGGGCCAACGTCCTGACTTTC. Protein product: CASSPGSGANVLTF.

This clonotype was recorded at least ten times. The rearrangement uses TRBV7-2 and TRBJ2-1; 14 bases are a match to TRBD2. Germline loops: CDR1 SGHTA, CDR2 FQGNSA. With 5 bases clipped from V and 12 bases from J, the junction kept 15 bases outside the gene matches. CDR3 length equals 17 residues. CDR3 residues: CASSVYPGTGLAGGQFF. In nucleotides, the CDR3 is TGTGCCAGCAGCGTATACCCCGGGACTGGACTAGCGGGAGGGCAGTTCTTC.

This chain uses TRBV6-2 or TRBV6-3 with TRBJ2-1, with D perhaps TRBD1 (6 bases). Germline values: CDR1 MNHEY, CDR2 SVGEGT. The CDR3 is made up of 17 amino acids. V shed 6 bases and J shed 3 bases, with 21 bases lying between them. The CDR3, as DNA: TGTGCCAGCAGGGAACCCGCGGGCAGGGGACGCTACAATGAGCAGTTCTTC. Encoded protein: CASREPAGRGRYNEQFF.

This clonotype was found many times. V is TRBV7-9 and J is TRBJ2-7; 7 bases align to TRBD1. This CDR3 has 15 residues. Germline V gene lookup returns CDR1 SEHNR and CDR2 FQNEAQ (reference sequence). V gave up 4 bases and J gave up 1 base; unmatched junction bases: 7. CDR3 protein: CASSSAGTASYEQYF. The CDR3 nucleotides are TGTGCCAGCAGCTCAGCCGGGACAGCTTCCTACGAGCAGTACTTC. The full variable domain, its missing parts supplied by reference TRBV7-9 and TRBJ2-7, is DTGVSQNPRHKITKRGQNVTFRCDPISEHNRLYWYRQTLGQGPEFLTYFQNEAQLEKSRLLSDRFSAERPKGSFSTLEIQRTEQGDSAMYLCASSSAGTASYEQYFGPGTRLTVT.

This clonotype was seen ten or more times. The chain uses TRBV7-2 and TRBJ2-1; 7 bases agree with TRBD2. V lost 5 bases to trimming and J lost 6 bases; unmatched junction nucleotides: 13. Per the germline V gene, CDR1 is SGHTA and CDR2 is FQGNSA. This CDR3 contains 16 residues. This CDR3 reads CASSARWGGGPNEQFF. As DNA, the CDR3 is TGTGCCAGCAGCGCAAGATGGGGGGGGGGTCCCAATGAGCAGTTCTTC. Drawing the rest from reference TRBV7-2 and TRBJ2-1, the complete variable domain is GAGVSQSPSNKVTEKGKDVELRCDPISGHTALYWYRQSLGQGLEFLIYFQGNSAPDKSGLPSDRFSAERTGGSVSTLTIQRTQQEDSAVYLCASSARWGGGPNEQFFGPGTRLTVL.

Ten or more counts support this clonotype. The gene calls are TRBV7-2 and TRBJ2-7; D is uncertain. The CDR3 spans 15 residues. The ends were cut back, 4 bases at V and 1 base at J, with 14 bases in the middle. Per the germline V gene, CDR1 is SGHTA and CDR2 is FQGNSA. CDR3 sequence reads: CASSSQVSMSYEQYF. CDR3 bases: TGTGCCAGCAGCTCTCAGGTTTCTATGTCCTACGAGCAGTACTTC.

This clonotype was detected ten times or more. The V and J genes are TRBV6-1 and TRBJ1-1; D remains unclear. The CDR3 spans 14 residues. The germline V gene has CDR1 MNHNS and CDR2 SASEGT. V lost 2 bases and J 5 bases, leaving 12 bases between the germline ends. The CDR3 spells CASSERSWETEAFF. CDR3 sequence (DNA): TGTGCCAGCAGTGAAAGGAGCTGGGAAACTGAAGCTTTCTTT.

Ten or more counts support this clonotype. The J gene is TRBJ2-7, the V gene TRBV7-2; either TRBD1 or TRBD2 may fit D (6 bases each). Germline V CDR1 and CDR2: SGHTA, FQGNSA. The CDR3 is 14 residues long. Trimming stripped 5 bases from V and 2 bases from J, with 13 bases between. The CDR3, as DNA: TGTGCCAGCAGCCGCCGGGGGCCTCCCTACGAGCAGTACTTC. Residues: CASSRRGPPYEQYF.

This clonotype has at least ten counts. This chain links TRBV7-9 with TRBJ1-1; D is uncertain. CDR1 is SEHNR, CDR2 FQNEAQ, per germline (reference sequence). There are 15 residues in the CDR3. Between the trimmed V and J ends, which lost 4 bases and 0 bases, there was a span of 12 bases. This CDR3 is CASSSYSFMNTEAFF. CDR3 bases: TGTGCCAGCAGCTCGTACAGTTTCATGAACACTGAAGCTTTCTTT.

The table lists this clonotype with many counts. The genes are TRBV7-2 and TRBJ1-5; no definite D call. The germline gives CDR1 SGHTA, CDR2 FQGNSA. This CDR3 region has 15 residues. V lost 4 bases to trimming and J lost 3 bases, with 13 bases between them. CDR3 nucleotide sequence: TGTGCCAGCAGCTCCGAAGGCAGGTTCAATCAGCCCCAGCATTTT. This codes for CASSSEGRFNQPQHF. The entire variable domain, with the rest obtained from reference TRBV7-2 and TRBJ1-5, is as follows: GAGVSQSPSNKVTEKGKDVELRCDPISGHTALYWYRQSLGQGLEFLIYFQGNSAPDKSGLPSDRFSAERTGGSVSTLTIQRTQQEDSAVYLCASSSEGRFNQPQHFGDGTRLSIL.

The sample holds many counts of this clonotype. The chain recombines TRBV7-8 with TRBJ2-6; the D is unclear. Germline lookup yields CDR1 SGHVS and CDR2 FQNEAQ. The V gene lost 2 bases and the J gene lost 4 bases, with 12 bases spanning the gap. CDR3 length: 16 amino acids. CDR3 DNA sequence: TGTGCCAGCAGCTTAAAGTCATTCGCCGGGGCCAACGTCCTGACTTTC. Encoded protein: CASSLKSFAGANVLTF.

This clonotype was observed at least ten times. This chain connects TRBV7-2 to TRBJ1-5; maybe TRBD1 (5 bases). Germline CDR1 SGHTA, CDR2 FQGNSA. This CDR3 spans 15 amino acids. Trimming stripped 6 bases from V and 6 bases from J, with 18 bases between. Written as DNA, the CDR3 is TGTGCCAGCAGTATTACCGGGACCAAGAGTCAGCCCCAGCATTTT. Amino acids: CASSITGTKSQPQHF.

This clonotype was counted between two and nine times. This CDR3 reads CASSLVRGANTGELFF. CDR3 DNA sequence: TGTGCCAGCAGCTTAGTCCGGGGGGCGAACACCGGGGAGCTGTTTTTT. The rearrangement joins TRBV7-9 to TRBJ2-2; 7 bases align to TRBD2. The CDR3 has 16 residues. The V and J ends lost 1 base and 0 bases, in that order; junction bases with no gene match: 2. Germline V gives CDR1 SEHNR, CDR2 FQNEAQ (reference sequence).

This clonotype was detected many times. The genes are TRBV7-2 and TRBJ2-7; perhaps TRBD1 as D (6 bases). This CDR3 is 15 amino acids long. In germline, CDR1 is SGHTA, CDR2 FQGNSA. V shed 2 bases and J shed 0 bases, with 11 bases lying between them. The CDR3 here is CASSLRQGSSYEQYF. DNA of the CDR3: TGTGCCAGCAGCTTAAGGCAGGGGAGCTCCTACGAGCAGTACTTC. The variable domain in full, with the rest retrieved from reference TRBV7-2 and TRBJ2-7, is GAGVSQSPSNKVTEKGKDVELRCDPISGHTALYWYRQSLGQGLEFLIYFQGNSAPDKSGLPSDRFSAERTGGSVSTLTIQRTQQEDSAVYLCASSLRQGSSYEQYFGPGTRLTVT.

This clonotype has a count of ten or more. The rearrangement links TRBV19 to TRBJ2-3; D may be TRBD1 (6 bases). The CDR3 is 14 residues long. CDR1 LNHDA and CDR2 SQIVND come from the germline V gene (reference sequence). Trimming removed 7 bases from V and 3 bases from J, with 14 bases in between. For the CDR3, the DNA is TGTGCCAGTACCCTGGGGGCAGCAACAGATACGCAGTATTTT. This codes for CASTLGAATDTQYF.

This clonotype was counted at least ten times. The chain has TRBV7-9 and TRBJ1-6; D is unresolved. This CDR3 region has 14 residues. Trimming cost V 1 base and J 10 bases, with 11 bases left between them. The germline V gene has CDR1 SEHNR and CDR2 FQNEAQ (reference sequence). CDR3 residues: CASSLGDPASPLHF. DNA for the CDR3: TGTGCCAGCAGCTTAGGGGATCCCGCGTCACCCCTCCACTTT.

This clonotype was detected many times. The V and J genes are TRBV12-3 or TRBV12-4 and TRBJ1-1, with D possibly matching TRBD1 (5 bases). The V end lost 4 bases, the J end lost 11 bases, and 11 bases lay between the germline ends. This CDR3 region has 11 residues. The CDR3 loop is CASSYSGGAFF. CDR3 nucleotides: TGTGCCAGCAGTTACTCTGGGGGGGCTTTCTTT.

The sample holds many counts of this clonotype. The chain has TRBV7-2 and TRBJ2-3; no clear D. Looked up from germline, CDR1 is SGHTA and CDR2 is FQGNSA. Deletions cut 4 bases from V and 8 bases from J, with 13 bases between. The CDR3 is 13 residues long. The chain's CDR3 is CASSSNEGVTQYF. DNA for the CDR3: TGTGCCAGCAGCTCTAACGAAGGCGTTACGCAGTATTTT. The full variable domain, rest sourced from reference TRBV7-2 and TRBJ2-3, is GAGVSQSPSNKVTEKGKDVELRCDPISGHTALYWYRQSLGQGLEFLIYFQGNSAPDKSGLPSDRFSAERTGGSVSTLTIQRTQQEDSAVYLCASSSNEGVTQYFGPGTRLTVL.

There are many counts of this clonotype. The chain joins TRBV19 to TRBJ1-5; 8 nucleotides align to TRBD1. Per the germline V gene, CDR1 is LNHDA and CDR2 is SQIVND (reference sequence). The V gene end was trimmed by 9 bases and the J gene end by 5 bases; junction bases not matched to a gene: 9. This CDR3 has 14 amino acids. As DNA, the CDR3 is TGTGCCAGCTGGACAGGGAAAATCGATCAGCCCCAGCATTTT. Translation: CASWTGKIDQPQHF.

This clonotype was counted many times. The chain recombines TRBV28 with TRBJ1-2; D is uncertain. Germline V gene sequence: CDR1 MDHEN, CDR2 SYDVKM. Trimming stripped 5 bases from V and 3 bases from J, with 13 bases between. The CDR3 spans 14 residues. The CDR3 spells CASSPLLGYYGYTF. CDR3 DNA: TGTGCCAGCAGTCCTTTACTGGGGTACTATGGCTACACCTTC.